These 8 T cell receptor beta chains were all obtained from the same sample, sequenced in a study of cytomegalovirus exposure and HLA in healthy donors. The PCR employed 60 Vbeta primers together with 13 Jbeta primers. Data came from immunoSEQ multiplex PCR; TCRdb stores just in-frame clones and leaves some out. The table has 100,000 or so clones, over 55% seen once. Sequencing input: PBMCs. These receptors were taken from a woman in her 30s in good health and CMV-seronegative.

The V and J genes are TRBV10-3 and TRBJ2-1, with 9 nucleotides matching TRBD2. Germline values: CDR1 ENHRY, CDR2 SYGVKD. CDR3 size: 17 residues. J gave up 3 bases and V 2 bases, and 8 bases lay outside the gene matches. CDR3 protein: CAISETSLAGGYNEQFF. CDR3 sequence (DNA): TGTGCCATCAGTGAGACATCACTAGCGGGTGGCTACAATGAGCAGTTCTTC.

In DNA form, the CDR3 reads TGTGCCAGCAGGGTTACCCCACACACCGATACGCAGTATTTT. Translating gives CASRVTPHTDTQYF. V usage is TRBV11-1 and J usage is TRBJ2-3; D is ambiguous. V was clipped by 6 bases and J by 6 bases, with 16 bases between them. The V gene's germline CDR1 is SGHAT and CDR2 FQDESV (reference sequence). CDR3 length: 14 amino acids.

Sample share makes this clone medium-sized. CDR3 residues: CASSQDWHQETQYF. The CDR3, as DNA: TGCGCCAGCAGCCAAGATTGGCACCAAGAGACCCAGTACTTC. The V and J genes are TRBV4-3 and TRBJ2-5, with D uncertain. V was clipped by 0 bases and J by 0 bases, with 5 bases between them. This CDR3 comprises 14 residues. CDR1 LGHNA and CDR2 YSLEER come from the germline V gene.

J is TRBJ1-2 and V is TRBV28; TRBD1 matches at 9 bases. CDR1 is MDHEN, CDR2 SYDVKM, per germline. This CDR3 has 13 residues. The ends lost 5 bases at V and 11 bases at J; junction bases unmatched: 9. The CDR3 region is CASSPIQGARYTF. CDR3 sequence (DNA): TGTGCCAGCAGTCCTATACAGGGGGCGCGGTACACCTTC.

CDR3 nucleotides: TGTGCCAGCAGCGTAGGCGGGACTAGCGGGGACTACGAGCAGTACTTC. Translation gives CASSVGGTSGDYEQYF. The rearrangement links TRBV9 to TRBJ2-7; 13 bases are a match to TRBD2. The CDR3 contains 16 residues. Germline V gives CDR1 SGDLS, CDR2 YYNGEE. V lost 0 bases to trimming and J lost 3 bases; unmatched junction nucleotides: 3.

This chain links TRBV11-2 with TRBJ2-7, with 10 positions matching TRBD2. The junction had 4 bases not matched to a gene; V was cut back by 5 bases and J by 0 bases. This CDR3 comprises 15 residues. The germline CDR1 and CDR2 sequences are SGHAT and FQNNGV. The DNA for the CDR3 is TGTGCCAGCAGCCCCGGACTAGCGGCCTCCTACGAGCAGTACTTC. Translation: CASSPGLAASYEQYF. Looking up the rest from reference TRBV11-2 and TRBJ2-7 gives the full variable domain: EAGVAQSPRYKIIEKRQSVAFWCNPISGHATLYWYQQILGQGPKLLIQFQNNGVVDDSQLPKDRFSAERLKGVDSTLKIQPAKLEDSAVYLCASSPGLAASYEQYFGPGTRLTVT.

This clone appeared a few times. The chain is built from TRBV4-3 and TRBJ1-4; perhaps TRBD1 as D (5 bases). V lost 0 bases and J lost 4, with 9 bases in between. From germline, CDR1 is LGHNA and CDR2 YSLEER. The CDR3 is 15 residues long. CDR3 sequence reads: CASSQETAFNEKLFF. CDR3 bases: TGCGCCAGCAGCCAAGAGACAGCCTTTAATGAAAAACTGTTTTTT.

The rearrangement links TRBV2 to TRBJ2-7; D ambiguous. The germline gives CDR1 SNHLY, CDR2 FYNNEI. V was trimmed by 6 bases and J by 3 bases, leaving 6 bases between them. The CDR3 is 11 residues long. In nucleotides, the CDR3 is TGTGCCAGCAGCCCTAGCTACGAGCAGTACTTC. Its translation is CASSPSYEQYF.